The rows below give T cell receptor beta chains drawn from one sample of a study of cytomegalovirus exposure and HLA in healthy donors. This table comes from immunoSEQ multiplex PCR, and its TCRdb copy is limited to in-frame clones, with some not included. Of roughly 310,000 clones in the sample, roughly 87% were seen once. Sequencing used PBMCs. The receptors were gathered from a man aged 30-40 years in good health and CMV-seronegative. Each CDR3 is given with its conserved first and last residue.

CDR3 length	V gene	J gene	CDR3 protein
16	TRBV15	TRBJ1-1	CATSRGGHPSSTEAFF
16	TRBV14	TRBJ2-2	CASSPSGFKNTGELFF
13	TRBV19	TRBJ1-2	CASAREDSYGYTF
14	TRBV10-2	TRBJ1-4	CASSKDRGSEKLFF
15	TRBV7-2	TRBJ1-4	CASSLGPATNEKLFF
16	TRBV11-2	TRBJ1-4	CASSLVAGGANEKLFF
14	TRBV7-2	TRBJ1-2	CASSLEGQGAGYTF
12	TRBV7-2	TRBJ1-1	CASSLARQEAFF
15	TRBV6-5	TRBJ1-6	CASSYSGQGNSPLHF
12	TRBV7-6	TRBJ2-1	CASSSQGNEQFF